This TCR beta chain was documented in a study of blood T cell repertoires in COVID-19. Clones were read by immunoSEQ multiplex PCR, and TCRdb kept only the in-frame ones, dropping some. The data contain some 86,000 clones, under 95% of them singletons. The clonotype was recovered from a human donor with active COVID-19. The donor label of this sample is uncertain. Sequenced: peripheral blood.

The CDR3 protein is CASSYGSSAGETQYF. In DNA form, the CDR3 reads TGTGCCAGCAGTTATGGATCGAGTGCGGGAGAGACCCAGTACTTC. The V and J genes are TRBV6-5 and TRBJ2-5; D is possibly TRBD2 (5 bases). CDR3 length: 15 amino acids. Germline assignment: CDR1 MNHEY and CDR2 SVGAGI. Trimming removed 3 bases at V and 4 bases at J, with 15 bases between.